This TCR beta chain comes out of a study of blood T cell repertoires in COVID-19. Turning to the study itself: Both acute and convalescent COVID-19 samples were obtained from the United States, Italy and Spain. PBMCs, B-cell-depleted T cells, or T cells provided the cDNA or gDNA that made up the material.

Original handling: Reference gene primer amplification gave nucleated cell count estimates. Clones were read by immunoSEQ multiplex PCR, and TCRdb kept only the in-frame ones, dropping some. The V and J calls and clone size were taken over from that table, and D and trimming were inferred from the DNA. The data hold around 150,000 clones, with under 85% observed a single time. This clonotype originated in a woman of 80 years or more in a cohort sampled during active or convalescent COVID-19. Sequencing input: peripheral blood.

For the CDR3, the DNA is TGTGCCAGCTCACCATCGGAGGCCACAGATACGCAGTATTTT. This sequence encodes CASSPSEATDTQYF. The chain combines TRBV18 with TRBJ2-3, with a tentative D call TRBD2 (5 bases). The CDR3 is 14 amino acids. V gave up 2 bases and J gave up 2 bases, with 8 bases separating them. Germline loops: CDR1 KGHSH, CDR2 LQKENI.